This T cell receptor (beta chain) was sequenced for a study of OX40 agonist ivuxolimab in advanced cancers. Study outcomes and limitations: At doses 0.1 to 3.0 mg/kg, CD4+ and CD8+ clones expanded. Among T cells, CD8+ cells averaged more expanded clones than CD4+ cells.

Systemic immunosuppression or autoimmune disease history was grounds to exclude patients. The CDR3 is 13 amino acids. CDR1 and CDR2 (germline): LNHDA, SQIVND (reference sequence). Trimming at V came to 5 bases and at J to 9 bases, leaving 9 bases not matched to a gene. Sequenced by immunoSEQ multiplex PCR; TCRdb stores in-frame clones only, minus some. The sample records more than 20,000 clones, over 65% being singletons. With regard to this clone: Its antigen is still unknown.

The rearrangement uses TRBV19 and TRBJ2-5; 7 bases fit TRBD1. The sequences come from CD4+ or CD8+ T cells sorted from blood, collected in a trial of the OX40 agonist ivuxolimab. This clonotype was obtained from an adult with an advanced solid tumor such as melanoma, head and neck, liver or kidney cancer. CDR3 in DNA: TGTGCCAGTAGTCCAAAAGGACAGGTCCCCCAGTACTTC. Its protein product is CASSPKGQVPQYF.